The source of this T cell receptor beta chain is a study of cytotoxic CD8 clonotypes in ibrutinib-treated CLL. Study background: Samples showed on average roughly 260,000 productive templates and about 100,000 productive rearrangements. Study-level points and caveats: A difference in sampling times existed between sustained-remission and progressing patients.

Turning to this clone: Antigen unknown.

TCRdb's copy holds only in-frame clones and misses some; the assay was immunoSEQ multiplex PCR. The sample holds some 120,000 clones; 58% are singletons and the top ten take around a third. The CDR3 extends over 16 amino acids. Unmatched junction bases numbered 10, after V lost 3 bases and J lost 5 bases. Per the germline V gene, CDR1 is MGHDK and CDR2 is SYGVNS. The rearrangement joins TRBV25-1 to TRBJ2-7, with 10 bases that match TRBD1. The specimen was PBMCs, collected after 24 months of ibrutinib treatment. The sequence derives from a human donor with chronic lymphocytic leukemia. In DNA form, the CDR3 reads TGTGCCAGCAGTGACTGGACAGGGGGGAATCGGAACGAGCAGTACTTC. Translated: CASSDWTGGNRNEQYF.